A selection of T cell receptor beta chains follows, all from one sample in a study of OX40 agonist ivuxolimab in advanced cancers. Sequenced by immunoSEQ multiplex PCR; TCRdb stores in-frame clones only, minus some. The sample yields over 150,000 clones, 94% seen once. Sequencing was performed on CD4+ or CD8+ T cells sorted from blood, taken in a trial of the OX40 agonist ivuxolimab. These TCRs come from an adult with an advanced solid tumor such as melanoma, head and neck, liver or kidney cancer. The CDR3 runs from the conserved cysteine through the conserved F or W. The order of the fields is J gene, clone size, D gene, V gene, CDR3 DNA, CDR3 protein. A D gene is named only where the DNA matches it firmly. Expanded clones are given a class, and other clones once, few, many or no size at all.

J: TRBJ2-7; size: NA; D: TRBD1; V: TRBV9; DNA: TGTGCCAGCAGCCCTCGCTCGGCGACACCCAGGGGGGAGCAGTACTTC; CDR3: CASSPRSATPRGEQYF
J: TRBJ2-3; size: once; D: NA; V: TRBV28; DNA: TGTGCCAGCAGTCCTCGGGGTATCCTGACAGATACGCAGTATTTT; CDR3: CASSPRGILTDTQYF
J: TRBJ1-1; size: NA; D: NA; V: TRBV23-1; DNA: TGCGCCAGCAGTCAAGTCGGCGGTACGGGGGGCACTGAAGCTTTCTTT; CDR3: CASSQVGGTGGTEAFF
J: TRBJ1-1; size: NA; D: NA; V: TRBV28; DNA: TGCGCCAGTCCCGGGGGTACGGGGAACACTGAAGCTTTCTTT; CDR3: CASPGGTGNTEAFF
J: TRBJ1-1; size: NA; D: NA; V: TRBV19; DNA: TGTGCCAGTACAAGGAGGGGCATCACTGAAGCTTTCTTT; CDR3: CASTRRGITEAFF
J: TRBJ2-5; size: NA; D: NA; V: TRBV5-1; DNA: TGCGCCAGCACCACCCGACTGACCCAAGAGACCCAGTACTTC; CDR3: CASTTRLTQETQYF
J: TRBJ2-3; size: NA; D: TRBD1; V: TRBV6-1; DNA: TGTGCCAGCAGCTCAGGGGGCATCGCAGATACGCAGTATTTT; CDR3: CASSSGGIADTQYF
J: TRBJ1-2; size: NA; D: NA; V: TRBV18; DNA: TGTGCCAGCTCACACGACATTCAGGACTATGGCTACACCTTC; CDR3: CASSHDIQDYGYTF
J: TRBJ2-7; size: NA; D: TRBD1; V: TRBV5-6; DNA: TGTGCCAGCAGCGTACCGGGACAGGCGCACCACGAGCAGTACTTC; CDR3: CASSVPGQAHHEQYF
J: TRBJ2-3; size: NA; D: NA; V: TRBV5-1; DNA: TGCGCCAGCGGCATCTCCCCAACGGGGAGGACAGATACGCAGTATTTT; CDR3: CASGISPTGRTDTQYF
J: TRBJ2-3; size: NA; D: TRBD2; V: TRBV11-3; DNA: TGTGCCAGCAGCTTAGGTGGGACTAGCGGGGGTGCAGATACGCAGTATTTT; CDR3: CASSLGGTSGGADTQYF
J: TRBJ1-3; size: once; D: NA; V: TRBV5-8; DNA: TGTGCCAGCAGCCTCTCGGGAAACACCATATATTTT; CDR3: CASSLSGNTIYF
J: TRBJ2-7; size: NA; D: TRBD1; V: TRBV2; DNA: TGTGCCAGCAGTGGAACAGGGGGCTACGAGCAGTACTTC; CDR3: CASSGTGGYEQYF
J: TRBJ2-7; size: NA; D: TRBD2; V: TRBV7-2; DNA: TGTGCCAGCAGCTTAGGGGGACTAGCGGCGGTTTACGAGCAGTACTTC; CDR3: CASSLGGLAAVYEQYF
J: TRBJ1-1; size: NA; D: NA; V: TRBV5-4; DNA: TGTGCCAGCAGCTTGAGGGGCCTGAACACTGAAGCTTTCTTT; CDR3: CASSLRGLNTEAFF